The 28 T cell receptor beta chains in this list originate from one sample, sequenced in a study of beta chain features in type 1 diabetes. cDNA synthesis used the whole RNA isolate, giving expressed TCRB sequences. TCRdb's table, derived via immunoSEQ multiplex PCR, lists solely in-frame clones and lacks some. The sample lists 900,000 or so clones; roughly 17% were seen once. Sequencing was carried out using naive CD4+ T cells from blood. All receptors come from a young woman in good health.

The CDR3 region is CASSQDSPGGSYNEQFF. Here the CDR3 DNA reads TGCGCCAGCAGTCAAGACTCACCGGGTGGGTCCTACAATGAGCAGTTCTTC. V gene TRBV23-1 combines with J gene TRBJ2-1; no reliable D call. TRBV23-1 has ORF status, its function being uncertain. V lost 2 bases and J 1 base, leaving 15 bases between the germline ends. The CDR3 extends over 17 amino acids.

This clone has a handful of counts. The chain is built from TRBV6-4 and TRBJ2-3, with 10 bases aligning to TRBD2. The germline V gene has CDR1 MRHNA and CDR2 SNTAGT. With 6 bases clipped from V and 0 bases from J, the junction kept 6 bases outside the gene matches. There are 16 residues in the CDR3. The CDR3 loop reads CASSRTSGSSTDTQYF. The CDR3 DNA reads TGTGCCAGCAGCAGGACTAGCGGTTCTAGCACAGATACGCAGTATTTT.

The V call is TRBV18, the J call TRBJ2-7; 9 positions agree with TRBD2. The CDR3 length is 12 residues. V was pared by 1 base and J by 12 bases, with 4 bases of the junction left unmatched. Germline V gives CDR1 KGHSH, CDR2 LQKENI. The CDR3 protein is CASSPQAGGTYF. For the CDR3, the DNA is TGTGCCAGCTCACCACAAGCGGGAGGCACGTACTTC.

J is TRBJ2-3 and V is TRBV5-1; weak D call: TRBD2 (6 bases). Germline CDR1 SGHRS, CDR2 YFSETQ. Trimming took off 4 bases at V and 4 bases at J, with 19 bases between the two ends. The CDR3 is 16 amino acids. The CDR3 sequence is CASSELTGGAPDTQYF. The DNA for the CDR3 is TGCGCCAGCAGCGAACTGACCGGCGGGGCGCCAGATACGCAGTATTTT.

The CDR3 protein is CASSWTGEQYF. DNA for the CDR3: TGTGCCAGTAGTTGGACCGGCGAGCAGTACTTC. The gene calls are TRBV19 and TRBJ2-7; D call uncertain. The CDR3 length is 11 residues. The germline V and J ends were trimmed by 5 bases and 6 bases, with 8 bases remaining between them. Germline V gene lookup returns CDR1 LNHDA and CDR2 SQIVND (reference sequence).

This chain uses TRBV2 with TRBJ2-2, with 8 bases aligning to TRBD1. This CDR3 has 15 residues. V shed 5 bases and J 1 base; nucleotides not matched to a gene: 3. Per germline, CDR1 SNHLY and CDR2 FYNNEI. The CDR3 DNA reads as TGTGCCAGCAGTATTGGACAGGGGAACACCGGGGAGCTGTTTTTT. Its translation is CASSIGQGNTGELFF.

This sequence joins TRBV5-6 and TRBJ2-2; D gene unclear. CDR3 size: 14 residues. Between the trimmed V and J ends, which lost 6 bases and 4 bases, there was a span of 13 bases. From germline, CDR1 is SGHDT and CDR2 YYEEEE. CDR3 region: CASNAGGLTGELFF. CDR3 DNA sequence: TGTGCCAGCAACGCAGGCGGTCTCACCGGGGAGCTGTTTTTT.

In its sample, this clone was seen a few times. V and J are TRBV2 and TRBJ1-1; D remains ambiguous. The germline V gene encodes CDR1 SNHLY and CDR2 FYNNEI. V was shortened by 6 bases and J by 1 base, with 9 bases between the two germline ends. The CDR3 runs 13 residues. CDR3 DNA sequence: TGTGCCAGCAGAGTCGAGGGGAACACTGAAGCTTTCTTT. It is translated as CASRVEGNTEAFF.

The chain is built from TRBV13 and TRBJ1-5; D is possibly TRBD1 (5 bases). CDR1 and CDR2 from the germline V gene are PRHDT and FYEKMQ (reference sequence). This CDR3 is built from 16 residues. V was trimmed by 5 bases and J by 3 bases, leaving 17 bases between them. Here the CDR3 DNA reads TGTGCCAGCAGCCCAAACTTCGACAGTTTCAATCAGCCCCAGCATTTT. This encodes CASSPNFDSFNQPQHF.

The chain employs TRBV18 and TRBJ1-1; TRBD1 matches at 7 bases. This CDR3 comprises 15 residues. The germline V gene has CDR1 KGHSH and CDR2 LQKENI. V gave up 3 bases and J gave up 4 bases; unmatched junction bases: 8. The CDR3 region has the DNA TGTGCCAGCTCACCGGGAGCAGGGGGTTTCACTGAAGCTTTCTTT. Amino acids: CASSPGAGGFTEAFF.

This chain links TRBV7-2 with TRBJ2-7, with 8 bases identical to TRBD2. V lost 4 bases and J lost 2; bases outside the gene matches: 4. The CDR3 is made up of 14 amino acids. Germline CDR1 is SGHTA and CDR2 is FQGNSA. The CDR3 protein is CASSSQRETYEQYF. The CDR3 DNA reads TGTGCCAGCAGCTCCCAGCGGGAGACCTACGAGCAGTACTTC.

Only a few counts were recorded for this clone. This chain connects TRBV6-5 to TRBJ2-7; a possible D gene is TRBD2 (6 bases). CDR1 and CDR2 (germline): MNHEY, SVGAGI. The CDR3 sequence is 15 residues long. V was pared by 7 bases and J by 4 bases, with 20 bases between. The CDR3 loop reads CASTPGRRRAYEQYF. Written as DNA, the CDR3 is TGTGCCAGCACCCCTGGACGAAGGAGGGCTTACGAGCAGTACTTC.

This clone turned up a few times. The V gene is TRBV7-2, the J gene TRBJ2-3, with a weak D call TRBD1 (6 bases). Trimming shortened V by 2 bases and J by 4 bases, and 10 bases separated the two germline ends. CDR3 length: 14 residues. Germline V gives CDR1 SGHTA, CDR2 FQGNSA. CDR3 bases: TGTGCCAGCAGCTTACGGGACACTTCAGATACGCAGTATTTT. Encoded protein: CASSLRDTSDTQYF.

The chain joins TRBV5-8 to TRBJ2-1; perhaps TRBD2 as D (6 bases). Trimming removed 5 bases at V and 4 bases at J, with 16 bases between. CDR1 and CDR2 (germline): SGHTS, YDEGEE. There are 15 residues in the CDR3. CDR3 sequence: CASREGLLGYNEQFF. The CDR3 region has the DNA TGTGCCAGCAGGGAGGGTCTACTGGGGTACAATGAGCAGTTCTTC.

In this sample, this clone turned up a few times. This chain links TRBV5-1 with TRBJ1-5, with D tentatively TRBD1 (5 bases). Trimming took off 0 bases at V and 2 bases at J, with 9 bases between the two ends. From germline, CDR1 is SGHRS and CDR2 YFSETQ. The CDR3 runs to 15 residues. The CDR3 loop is CASSLAPGGNQPQHF. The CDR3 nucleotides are TGCGCCAGCAGCTTGGCTCCGGGGGGCAATCAGCCCCAGCATTTT.

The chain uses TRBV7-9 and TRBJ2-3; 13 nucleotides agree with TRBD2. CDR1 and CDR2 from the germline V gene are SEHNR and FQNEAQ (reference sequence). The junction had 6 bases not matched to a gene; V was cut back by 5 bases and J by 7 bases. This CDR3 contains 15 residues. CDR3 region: CASSPRTSGSYTQYF. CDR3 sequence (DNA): TGTGCCAGCAGCCCAAGGACTAGCGGGAGTTATACGCAGTATTTT.

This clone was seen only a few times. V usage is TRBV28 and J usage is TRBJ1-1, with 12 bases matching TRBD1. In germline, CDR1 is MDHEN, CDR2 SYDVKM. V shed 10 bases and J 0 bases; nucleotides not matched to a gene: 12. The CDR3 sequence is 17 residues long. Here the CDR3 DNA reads TGTGCCATCCCAAGATCCGGGACAGGGGGCATGAACACTGAAGCTTTCTTT. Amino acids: CAIPRSGTGGMNTEAFF. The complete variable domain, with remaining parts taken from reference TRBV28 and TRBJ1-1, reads DVKVTQSSRYLVKRTGEKVFLECVQDMDHENMFWYRQDPGLGLRLIYFSYDVKMKEKGDIPEGYSVSREKKERFSLILESASTNQTSMYLCAIPRSGTGGMNTEAFFGQGTRLTVV.

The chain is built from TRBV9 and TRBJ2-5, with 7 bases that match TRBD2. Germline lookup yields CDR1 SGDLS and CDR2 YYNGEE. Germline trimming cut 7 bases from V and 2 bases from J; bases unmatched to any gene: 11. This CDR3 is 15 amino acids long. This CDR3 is CASGMGGGKQETQYF. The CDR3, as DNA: TGTGCCAGCGGGATGGGCGGGGGAAAACAAGAGACCCAGTACTTC.

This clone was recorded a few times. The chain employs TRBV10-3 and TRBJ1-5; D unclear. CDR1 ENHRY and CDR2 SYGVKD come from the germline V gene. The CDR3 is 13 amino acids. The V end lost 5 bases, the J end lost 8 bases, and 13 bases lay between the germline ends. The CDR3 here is CAISPGPPEPQHF. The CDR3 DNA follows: TGTGCCATCAGTCCAGGTCCCCCCGAGCCCCAGCATTTT.

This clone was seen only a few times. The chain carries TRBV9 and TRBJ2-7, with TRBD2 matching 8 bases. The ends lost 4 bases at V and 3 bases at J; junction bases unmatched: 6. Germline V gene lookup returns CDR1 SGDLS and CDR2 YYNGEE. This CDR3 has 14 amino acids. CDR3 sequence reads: CASSKASGSYEQYF. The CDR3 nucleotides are TGTGCCAGCAGCAAGGCCAGCGGGAGCTACGAGCAGTACTTC.

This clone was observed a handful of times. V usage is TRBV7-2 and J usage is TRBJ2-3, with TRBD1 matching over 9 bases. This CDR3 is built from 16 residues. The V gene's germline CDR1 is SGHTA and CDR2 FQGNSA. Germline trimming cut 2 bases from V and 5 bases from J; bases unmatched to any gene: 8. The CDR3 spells CASSLSTGGLGDTQYF. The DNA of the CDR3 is TGTGCCAGCAGCTTAAGTACAGGGGGCCTCGGAGATACGCAGTATTTT.

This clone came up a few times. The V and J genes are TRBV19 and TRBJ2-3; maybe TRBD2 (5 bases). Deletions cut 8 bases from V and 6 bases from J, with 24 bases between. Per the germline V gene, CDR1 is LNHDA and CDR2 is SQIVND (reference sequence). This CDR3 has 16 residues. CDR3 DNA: TGTGCCAGTGTGGCCCCGGTGCGAGGGCCGGGGGATACGCAGTATTTT. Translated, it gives CASVAPVRGPGDTQYF.

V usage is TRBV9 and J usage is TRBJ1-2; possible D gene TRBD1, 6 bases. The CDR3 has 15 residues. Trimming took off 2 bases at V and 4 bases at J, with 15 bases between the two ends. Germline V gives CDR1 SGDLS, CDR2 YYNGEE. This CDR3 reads CASSVQMGALYGYTF. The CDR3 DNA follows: TGTGCCAGCAGCGTCCAGATGGGGGCTCTCTATGGCTACACCTTC.

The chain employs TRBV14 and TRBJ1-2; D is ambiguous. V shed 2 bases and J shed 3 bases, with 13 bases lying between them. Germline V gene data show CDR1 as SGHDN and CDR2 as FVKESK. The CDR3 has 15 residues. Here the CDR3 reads CASSQIGSQYYGYTF. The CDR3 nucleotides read TGTGCCAGCAGCCAAATCGGATCCCAATACTATGGCTACACCTTC.

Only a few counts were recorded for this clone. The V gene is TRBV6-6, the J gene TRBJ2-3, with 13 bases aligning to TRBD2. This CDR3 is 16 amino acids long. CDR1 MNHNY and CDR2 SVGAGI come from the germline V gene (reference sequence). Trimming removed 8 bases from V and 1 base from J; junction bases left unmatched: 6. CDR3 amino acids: CASWTSGRTGTDTQYF. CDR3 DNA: TGTGCCAGCTGGACTAGCGGGAGAACTGGCACAGATACGCAGTATTTT.

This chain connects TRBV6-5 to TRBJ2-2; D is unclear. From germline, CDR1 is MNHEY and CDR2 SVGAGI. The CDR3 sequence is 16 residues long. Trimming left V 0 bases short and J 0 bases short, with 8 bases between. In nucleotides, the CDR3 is TGTGCCAGCAGTTACTCCTCTATAGCGAACACCGGGGAGCTGTTTTTT. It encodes CASSYSSIANTGELFF.

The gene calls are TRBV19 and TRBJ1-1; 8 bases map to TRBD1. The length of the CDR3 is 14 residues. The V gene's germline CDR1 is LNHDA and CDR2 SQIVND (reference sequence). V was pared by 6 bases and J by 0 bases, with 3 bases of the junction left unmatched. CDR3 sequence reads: CASSQGAMNTEAFF. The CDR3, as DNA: TGTGCCAGTAGCCAGGGGGCAATGAACACTGAAGCTTTCTTT. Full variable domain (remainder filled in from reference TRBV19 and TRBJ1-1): DGGITQSPKYLFRKEGQNVTLSCEQNLNHDAMYWYRQDPGQGLRLIYYSQIVNDFQKGDIAEGYSVSREKKESFPLTVTSAQKNPTAFYLCASSQGAMNTEAFFGQGTRLTVV.

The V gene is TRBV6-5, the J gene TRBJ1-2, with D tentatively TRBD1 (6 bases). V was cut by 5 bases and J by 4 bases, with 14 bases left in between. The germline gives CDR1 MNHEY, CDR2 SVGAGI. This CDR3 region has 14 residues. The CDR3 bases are TGTGCCAGCAGTGTGGGGGCCTCGACCTATGGCTACACCTTC. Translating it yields CASSVGASTYGYTF.